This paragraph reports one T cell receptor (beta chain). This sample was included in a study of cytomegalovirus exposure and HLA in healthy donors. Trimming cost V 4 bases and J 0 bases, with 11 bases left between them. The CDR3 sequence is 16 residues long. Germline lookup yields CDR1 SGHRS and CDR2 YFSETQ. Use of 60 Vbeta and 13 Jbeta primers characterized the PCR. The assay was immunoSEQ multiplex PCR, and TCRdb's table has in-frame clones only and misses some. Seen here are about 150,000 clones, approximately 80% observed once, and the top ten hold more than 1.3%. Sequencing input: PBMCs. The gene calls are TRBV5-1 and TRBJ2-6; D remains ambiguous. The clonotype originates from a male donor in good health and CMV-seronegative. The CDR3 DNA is TGCGCCAGCAGCGTGACATCAGCCTCTGGGGCCAACGTCCTGACTTTC. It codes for CASSVTSASGANVLTF.